This TCR beta chain was documented in a study of blood T cell repertoires in COVID-19. Study details: T cells, B-cell-depleted T cells, or PBMCs supplied cDNA or gDNA.

With 0 bases removed from V and 1 base from J, the gap between germline ends came to 12 bases. This CDR3 has 16 residues. Germline V CDR1 and CDR2: MNHEY, SVGAGI. Original handling: Amplification from reference gene primers served as the basis for estimated nucleated cell counts. Using immunoSEQ multiplex PCR, the repertoire was profiled, and TCRdb retains in-frame clones only, with some absent. That table gives V, J and clone size, and the DNA gave D and trimming. The profile shows some 150,000 clones, about 88% of them singletons. The receptor comes from a man aged 40-55 years with acute or convalescent COVID-19. The chain employs TRBV6-5 and TRBJ1-1; D is undetermined. Sequenced input: peripheral blood. CDR3 in amino acids: CASSYSLVSGNTEAFF. The CDR3 nucleotides are TGTGCCAGCAGTTACTCTTTGGTGTCGGGGAACACTGAAGCTTTCTTT.